Listed here are 30 T cell receptor beta chains from one sample, sequenced in a study of blood T cell repertoires in COVID-19. Sequencing used immunoSEQ multiplex PCR; TCRdb keeps in-frame clones, though not all of them. Of a few hundred thousand clones listed, approximately 91% are singletons. Sequencing was done on a sample of peripheral blood. These receptors were collected from a woman aged 25 to 39 with acute or convalescent COVID-19.

This clone came up once. The genes are TRBV2 and TRBJ1-4; tentative D call: TRBD1 (5 bases). The CDR3 contains 10 residues. CDR1 and CDR2 from the germline V gene are SNHLY and FYNNEI. V was pared by 8 bases and J by 16 bases, with 14 bases between. The CDR3 region is CASGGREPFF. CDR3 DNA: TGTGCCAGCGGGGGGAGGGAACCGTTTTTT.

This chain uses TRBV9 with TRBJ2-2; 9 bases fit TRBD2. Looked up from germline, CDR1 is SGDLS and CDR2 is YYNGEE. The CDR3 contains 15 residues. Trimming took 0 bases from V and 6 from J; bases not matched to a gene: 3. The CDR3 here is CASSVVRGGAGELFF. CDR3 bases: TGTGCCAGCAGCGTAGTTCGCGGGGGGGCCGGGGAGCTGTTTTTT.

This sequence joins TRBV9 and TRBJ2-5; TRBD2 matches 10 bases. The germline V gene has CDR1 SGDLS and CDR2 YYNGEE. The CDR3 totals 14 residues. The V and J ends lost 3 bases and 2 bases, in that order; junction bases with no gene match: 1. The CDR3 loop is CASSGGLAQETQYF. CDR3 in DNA: TGTGCCAGCAGCGGGGGACTAGCGCAAGAGACCCAGTACTTC.

This chain links TRBV29-1 with TRBJ2-7; weak D call: TRBD1 (6 bases). CDR1 is SQVTM and CDR2 is ANQGSEA in the germline V gene. The CDR3 runs to 12 residues. V lost 4 bases, J lost 7 bases, and 14 bases lay in between. The CDR3 region has the DNA TGCAGCGTTGCTGTACAGGGATATGAGCAGTACTTC. This encodes CSVAVQGYEQYF.

The chain carries TRBV12-3 or TRBV12-4 and TRBJ1-5, with TRBD1 identical over 9 bases. V was pared by 6 bases and J by 7 bases, with 1 base of the junction left unmatched. The CDR3 has 12 residues. The CDR3 region is CASRTGGQPQHF. The CDR3 nucleotides are TGTGCCAGCAGGACAGGGGGACAGCCCCAGCATTTT.

The V gene is TRBV11-3, the J gene TRBJ2-5; 13 bases match TRBD2. CDR1 SGHNT and CDR2 YENEEA come from the germline V gene. V shed 5 bases, J shed 5 bases, and the junction held 8 bases outside the gene matches. This CDR3 spans 16 amino acids. Here the CDR3 DNA reads TGTGCCAGCAGCCATGGGACTAGCGGGATAGGGGAGACCCAGTACTTC. Residues: CASSHGTSGIGETQYF.

The chain recombines TRBV4-3 with TRBJ1-6, with D uncertain. CDR3 size: 19 residues. Germline V gene lookup returns CDR1 LGHNA and CDR2 YSLEER. Trimming took off 0 bases at V and 0 bases at J, with 15 bases between the two ends. The CDR3 sequence is CASSQEEVAASSYNSPLHF. The DNA for the CDR3 is TGCGCCAGCAGCCAAGAAGAGGTGGCAGCGAGCTCCTATAATTCACCCCTCCACTTT.

The chain combines TRBV5-4 with TRBJ2-1; 10 nucleotides line up with TRBD2. This CDR3 comprises 15 residues. Germline V gives CDR1 SGHNT, CDR2 YYREEE (reference sequence). The junction had 9 bases not matched to a gene; V was cut back by 3 bases and J by 9 bases. This chain's CDR3 is CASSSGTSVVGEQFF. Here the CDR3 DNA reads TGTGCCAGCAGCTCAGGGACTAGCGTTGTCGGTGAGCAGTTCTTC.

The table lists this clone with a count of one. The chain carries TRBV9 and TRBJ2-3; 12 nucleotides line up with TRBD1. Per the germline V gene, CDR1 is SGDLS and CDR2 is YYNGEE. This CDR3 has 16 amino acids. Trimming cost V 4 bases and J 6 bases; bases outside gene matches: 9. The CDR3 spells CASSLGTGGFRDTQYF. Here the CDR3 DNA reads TGTGCCAGCAGCCTGGGGACAGGGGGCTTTCGGGATACGCAGTATTTT.

The chain couples TRBV19 to TRBJ1-2; the D gene is possibly TRBD1 (5 bases). V shed 6 bases and J shed 1 base, with 15 bases lying between them. The CDR3 is 15 amino acids. CDR1 LNHDA and CDR2 SQIVND come from the germline V gene (reference sequence). For the CDR3, the DNA is TGTGCCAGTAGGAGCGGGACGCCAATTAACTATGGCTACACCTTC. It encodes CASRSGTPINYGYTF.

The chain joins TRBV19 to TRBJ2-7, with D maybe TRBD2 (6 bases). Trimming shortened V by 5 bases and J by 4 bases, and 18 bases separated the two germline ends. CDR3 size: 15 residues. Germline assignment: CDR1 LNHDA and CDR2 SQIVND (reference sequence). The CDR3 nucleotides are TGTGCCAGTAGTTCGTCCGGGACTTTGAAATACGAGCAGTACTTC. Its translation: CASSSSGTLKYEQYF.

The V gene is TRBV11-2, the J gene TRBJ2-2; 7 bases are shared with TRBD2. The ends lost 11 bases at V and 1 base at J; junction bases unmatched: 4. CDR3 length: 13 amino acids. Germline-derived CDR1 and CDR2 are SGHAT and FQNNGV. The CDR3 DNA reads as TGTGCCTCAAAGCGGGGGAACACCGGGGAGCTGTTTTTT. It yields the protein CASKRGNTGELFF.

V and J are TRBV5-1 and TRBJ1-2; perhaps TRBD1 as D (5 bases). Germline V lookup: CDR1 SGHRS, CDR2 YFSETQ. V lost 1 base and J 8 bases, leaving 18 bases between the germline ends. The CDR3 extends over 15 amino acids. DNA of the CDR3: TGCGCCAGCAGCTTGCCGGGCATAGCCCAGGGAGGCTACACCTTC. Protein: CASSLPGIAQGGYTF.

The chain has TRBV30 and TRBJ2-7, with 9 bases identical to TRBD2. Germline CDR1 is GTSNPN and CDR2 is SVGIG (reference sequence). The trim removed 2 bases at V and 5 bases at J, leaving 10 bases unmatched. The CDR3 runs 15 residues. This CDR3 is CAWSLRREGPHEQYF. Written as DNA, the CDR3 is TGTGCCTGGAGTTTGCGGCGGGAGGGCCCCCACGAGCAGTACTTC.

The V gene is TRBV6-2 or TRBV6-3, the J gene TRBJ2-3; 12 nucleotides match TRBD2. From germline, CDR1 is MNHEY and CDR2 SVGEGT. This CDR3 contains 18 residues. V dropped 3 bases and J dropped 0; count of bases not matched to a gene: 7. CDR3 bases: TGTGCCAGCAGTTATCTAACTAGCGGGAGGCCCAGCACAGATACGCAGTATTTT. Amino acid sequence: CASSYLTSGRPSTDTQYF.

The chain carries TRBV6-6 and TRBJ1-2; D gene uncertain. The V end was cut by 5 bases, the J end by 6 bases, with 16 bases between. In germline, CDR1 is MNHNY, CDR2 SVGAGI (reference sequence). The CDR3 has 14 amino acids. The CDR3 loop reads CASSAVTTLDGYTF. The CDR3 DNA sequence: TGTGCCAGCAGTGCCGTAACTACACTGGATGGCTACACCTTC.

The chain carries TRBV7-8 and TRBJ1-2, with 7 bases that match TRBD1. V trimming: 5 bases; J trimming: 0 bases; junction bases outside the gene matches: 15. The CDR3 is 18 amino acids. CDR1 and CDR2 from the germline V gene are SGHVS and FQNEAQ. The CDR3 spells CASSRTPTGTASNYGYTF. The CDR3 DNA is TGTGCCAGCAGCAGAACACCTACCGGGACAGCTTCTAACTATGGCTACACCTTC.

The chain combines TRBV11-2 with TRBJ2-4; tentative D call: TRBD1 (6 bases). Deletions cut 5 bases from V and 6 bases from J, with 20 bases between. CDR3 length equals 16 residues. The germline V gene encodes CDR1 SGHAT and CDR2 FQNNGV. The CDR3 protein is CASSPEGRGRGNIQYF. As DNA, the CDR3 is TGTGCCAGCAGCCCAGAGGGTCGGGGCAGGGGAAACATTCAGTACTTC.

The chain recombines TRBV11-2 with TRBJ2-1; TRBD2 matches 9 bases. The CDR3 extends over 15 amino acids. J gave up 3 bases and V 5 bases, and 5 bases lay outside the gene matches. Germline V gene lookup returns CDR1 SGHAT and CDR2 FQNNGV. In nucleotides, the CDR3 is TGTGCCAGCAGCCGTAGCGGGAGCTACTACAATGAGCAGTTCTTC. It encodes CASSRSGSYYNEQFF.

This rearrangement joins TRBV30 to TRBJ2-1; perhaps TRBD2 as D (5 bases). CDR3 length equals 16 residues. With 4 bases removed from V and 2 bases from J, the gap between germline ends came to 18 bases. CDR1 and CDR2 (germline): GTSNPN, SVGIG (reference sequence). The CDR3 loop reads CAWTPPRSGPYNEQFF. The CDR3 nucleotides are TGTGCCTGGACCCCCCCAAGGAGCGGACCCTACAATGAGCAGTTCTTC.

This chain uses TRBV24-1 with TRBJ2-3; 13 nucleotides match TRBD2. The CDR3 is 17 residues long. V shed 0 bases, J shed 11 bases, and the junction held 10 bases outside the gene matches. The germline gives CDR1 KGHDR, CDR2 SFDVKD. The CDR3 is CATSDLAPGLAGVVQYF. The CDR3 DNA reads TGTGCCACCAGTGATTTGGCCCCCGGACTAGCGGGAGTTGTGCAGTATTTT.

The V and J genes are TRBV19 and TRBJ1-5; 9 nucleotides align to TRBD1. The CDR3 covers 16 residues. J gave up 3 bases and V 3 bases, and 6 bases lay outside the gene matches. Germline V CDR1 and CDR2: LNHDA, SQIVND (reference sequence). The CDR3 protein is CASSITGGANNQPQHF. The CDR3 DNA is TGTGCCAGTAGTATTACAGGGGGCGCGAACAATCAGCCCCAGCATTTT.

This clone came up once. The CDR3 region is CASSFPPGMGKFEKLFF. CDR3 nucleotides: TGTGCCAGCAGCTTCCCCCCGGGGATGGGGAAGTTTGAAAAACTGTTTTTT. The rearrangement uses TRBV7-9 and TRBJ1-4, with D uncertain. Germline CDR1 and CDR2: SEHNR and FQNEAQ (reference sequence). This CDR3 is built from 17 residues. V lost 3 bases and J 7 bases, leaving 21 bases between the germline ends.

The rearrangement uses TRBV18 and TRBJ2-2, with 9 bases identical to TRBD1. CDR1 and CDR2 from the germline V gene are KGHSH and LQKENI. The CDR3 is 17 residues long. Trimming at V came to 6 bases and at J to 3 bases, leaving 11 bases not matched to a gene. The CDR3 coding sequence is TGTGCCAGCTCTATTACCCGGGACAGGGCTTACACCGGGGAGCTGTTTTTT. This sequence encodes CASSITRDRAYTGELFF.

This rearrangement joins TRBV7-3 to TRBJ2-1, with unresolved D. Deletions cut 5 bases from V and 12 bases from J, with 14 bases between. The CDR3 consists of 12 residues. Germline lookup yields CDR1 SGHTA and CDR2 FQGTGA. The CDR3 sequence: CASSLGSARQFF. Written as DNA, the CDR3 is TGTGCCAGCAGCCTTGGAAGCGCTAGGCAGTTCTTC.

The chain has TRBV2 and TRBJ2-7; a possible D gene is TRBD1 (7 bases). The germline CDR1 and CDR2 sequences are SNHLY and FYNNEI. Trimming took 6 bases from V and 3 from J, leaving 18 bases between them. CDR3 length: 15 residues. CDR3 loop: CASSRDREALYEQYF. The CDR3 DNA follows: TGTGCCAGCAGCCGTGACAGGGAGGCCCTCTACGAGCAGTACTTC.

V is TRBV19 and J is TRBJ2-1; the match to TRBD1 covers 10 bases. With 5 bases clipped from V and 8 bases from J, the junction kept 6 bases outside the gene matches. Germline V gene lookup returns CDR1 LNHDA and CDR2 SQIVND (reference sequence). The CDR3 has 14 amino acids. The chain's CDR3 is CASSPTGGLDEQFF. The CDR3 nucleotides are TGTGCCAGTAGTCCGACAGGGGGCCTAGATGAGCAGTTCTTC.

The genes are TRBV5-1 and TRBJ1-1, with a tentative D call TRBD1 (5 bases). Germline loops: CDR1 SGHRS, CDR2 YFSETQ. CDR3 length equals 15 residues. V shed 4 bases and J shed 0 bases, with 13 bases lying between them. The CDR3 nucleotides read TGCGCCAGCAGCCCGTTAAGGGGCATGAACACTGAAGCTTTCTTT. This encodes CASSPLRGMNTEAFF.

V gene TRBV6-2 or TRBV6-3 combines with J gene TRBJ2-7, with a possible D match to TRBD1 (6 bases). The CDR3 loop spans 19 amino acids. The V end was cut by 5 bases, the J end by 2 bases, with 28 bases between. Germline V gene sequence: CDR1 MNHEY, CDR2 SVGEGT. The CDR3 sequence is CASSPLPHKGGHETYEQYF. Here the CDR3 DNA reads TGTGCCAGCAGTCCACTCCCCCACAAAGGGGGACATGAGACCTACGAGCAGTACTTC.

V is TRBV7-9 and J is TRBJ2-7, with 7 bases lining up with TRBD1. CDR1 SEHNR and CDR2 FQNEAQ come from the germline V gene (reference sequence). This CDR3 is 16 amino acids long. Unmatched junction bases numbered 9, after V lost 2 bases and J lost 2 bases. The CDR3 region is CASSLSGQVNPYEQYF. In DNA form, the CDR3 reads TGTGCCAGCAGCTTATCAGGACAGGTTAATCCCTACGAGCAGTACTTC.